The 21 T cell receptor beta chains given below trace back to one sample, sequenced in a study of prognosis after radiotherapy for stage I lung cancer. Two-round multiplex PCR, the amplification method, yielded TCR beta CDR3 from genomic DNA. With primers specific to each TRBV and TRBJ gene, the first-round PCR was performed. One entry per CDR3 protein results from TCRdb running MiXCR on the multiplex PCR reads. Among some 14,000 distinct CDR3 sequences listed, roughly 50% were seen once. The sample here was PBMCs, taken before or after stereotactic body radiation therapy (not recorded which). These TCRs come from a donor of 50 years or more with non-small cell lung cancer.

Remarks on this clonotype: A far larger clone lies a single base away; this is likely a read error. This rearrangement joins TRBV6-6 to TRBJ2-7; TRBD1 matches at 11 bases. Germline V lookup: CDR1 MNHNY, CDR2 SVGAGI (reference sequence). After removal of 6 bases from V and 6 bases from J, the junction contained 7 bases not matched to a gene. This CDR3 is 14 amino acids long. CDR3: CASSTRDRGIEQYF. CDR3 sequence (DNA): TGTGCCAGCAGCACCCGGGACAGGGGGATCGAGCAGTACTTC.

This clonotype showed up many times. The chain has TRBV5-1 and TRBJ2-1; the match to TRBD2 covers 14 bases. The CDR3 sequence is 23 residues long. Germline CDR1 reads SGHRS; CDR2 reads YFSETQ. Trimming removed 3 bases from V and 1 base from J; junction bases left unmatched: 21. The CDR3, as DNA: TGCGCCAGCAGCTCCCCCGGGACAGGGACTAGCGGGAGTCTTGTTGGATCCTACAATGAGCAGTTCTTC. Translated, it gives CASSSPGTGTSGSLVGSYNEQFF.

This clonotype came up many times. This sequence joins TRBV6-4 and TRBJ1-1; 10 nucleotides agree with TRBD1. The germline V gene encodes CDR1 MRHNA and CDR2 SNTAGT. V gave up 8 bases and J gave up 4 bases; unmatched junction bases: 7. The CDR3 consists of 14 residues. The DNA of the CDR3 is TGTGCCAGCCTAGACAGGGGGCTTGCCACTGAAGCTTTCTTT. Protein sequence: CASLDRGLATEAFF.

A note on this clonotype: One base away lies a much larger clone, so this may be a sequencing read error. The chain couples TRBV7-3 to TRBJ2-2, with TRBD2 matching 8 bases. Unmatched junction bases numbered 9, after V lost 0 bases and J lost 9 bases. The CDR3 extends over 16 amino acids. Germline CDR1 SGHTA, CDR2 FQGTGA. This chain's CDR3 is CASSLTRAGAWWELFF. The CDR3 nucleotides are TGTGCCAGCAGCTTAACGCGAGCGGGGGCTTGGTGGGAGCTGTTTTTT.

This rearrangement joins TRBV19 to TRBJ1-2; maybe TRBD1 (6 bases). The CDR3 is made up of 13 amino acids. Germline-derived CDR1 and CDR2 are LNHDA and SQIVND (reference sequence). V lost 4 bases, J lost 1 base, and 7 bases lay in between. The CDR3 DNA reads as TGTGCCAGTAGTAAACAGGGTAACTATGGCTACACCTTC. It yields the protein CASSKQGNYGYTF.

This clonotype occurred a few times. A much larger clone sits a single nucleotide away, making a read error possible. V gene TRBV7-9 combines with J gene TRBJ2-1; maybe TRBD2 (7 bases). Per germline, CDR1 SEHNR and CDR2 FQNEAQ (reference sequence). This CDR3 contains 16 residues. V lost 1 base, J lost 6 bases, and 16 bases lay in between. Written as DNA, the CDR3 is TGTGCCAGCAGCTTAGGTGGGGTGGGAGGGGGCAATGAGCAGTTCTTC. Amino acids: CASSLGGVGGGNEQFF.

By share, this clonotype counts as medium-sized. This chain connects TRBV5-1 to TRBJ2-1; D tentatively fits TRBD1 or TRBD2 (5 bases each). The V gene's germline CDR1 is SGHRS and CDR2 YFSETQ. The CDR3 is 12 residues long. The germline V and J ends were trimmed by 5 bases and 10 bases, with 13 bases remaining between them. The CDR3 loop reads CASSYHEGEQFF. CDR3 DNA sequence: TGCGCCAGCAGTTACCATGAGGGGGAGCAGTTCTTC.

With respect to this clonotype: With only one base between it and a far larger clone, this is likely a read error. The chain is built from TRBV14 and TRBJ2-7, with no clear D. The CDR3 loop spans 15 amino acids. Germline V gives CDR1 SGHDN, CDR2 FVKESK. V lost 5 bases to trimming and J lost 2 bases, with 16 bases between them. CDR3 amino acids: CASSASPVRPYEQYF. CDR3 in DNA: TGTGCCAGCAGCGCCAGCCCAGTGCGCCCCTACGAGCAGTACTTC.

The chain links TRBV20-1 to TRBJ2-2; D not resolved. The CDR3 is 14 amino acids. The germline V gene encodes CDR1 DFQATT and CDR2 SNEGSKA (reference sequence). The V end was cut by 6 bases, the J end by 5 bases, with 16 bases between. In DNA, the CDR3 is TGCAGTGCCGTCGACCCAGGAAGGACCGGGGAGCTGTTTTTT. Translating it yields CSAVDPGRTGELFF.

This rearrangement joins TRBV30 to TRBJ1-1; D is possibly TRBD1 (5 bases). Germline CDR1 reads GTSNPN; CDR2 reads SVGIG (reference sequence). Trimming took 3 bases from V and 4 from J, leaving 12 bases between them. The CDR3 runs 13 residues. CDR3 residues: CAWRGSGGTEAFF. DNA for the CDR3: TGTGCCTGGAGGGGCAGCGGGGGCACTGAAGCTTTCTTT. Full variable domain (remainder filled in from reference TRBV30 and TRBJ1-1): SQTIHQWPATLVQPVGSPLSLECTVEGTSNPNLYWYRQAAGRGLQLLFYSVGIGQISSEVPQNLSASRPQDRQFILSSKKLLLSDSGFYLCAWRGSGGTEAFFGQGTRLTVV.

This clonotype is labeled medium-sized. The gene calls are TRBV5-1 and TRBJ2-3, with 7 positions matching TRBD2. Trimming took 0 bases from V and 2 from J; bases not matched to a gene: 6. The germline gives CDR1 SGHRS, CDR2 YFSETQ. CDR3 length equals 16 residues. In nucleotides, the CDR3 is TGCGCCAGCAGCTTGGTTGGGACTAAAATCACAGATACGCAGTATTTT. It codes for CASSLVGTKITDTQYF.

In its sample, this clonotype ranks as medium-sized. The rearrangement joins TRBV6-1 to TRBJ2-7; no reliable D call. Trimming took off 5 bases at V and 3 bases at J, with 8 bases between the two ends. CDR1 and CDR2 (germline): MNHNS, SASEGT. This CDR3 contains 12 residues. The CDR3 spells CASSIGFYEQYF. The DNA of the CDR3 is TGTGCCAGCAGTATAGGGTTCTACGAGCAGTACTTC.

This clonotype was counted between two and nine times. The V and J genes are TRBV30 and TRBJ2-7; D remains ambiguous. V lost 5 bases to trimming and J lost 1 base, with 6 bases between them. The germline CDR1 and CDR2 sequences are GTSNPN and SVGIG (reference sequence). The CDR3 runs to 11 residues. The CDR3: CAWSRSYEQYF. The CDR3, as DNA: TGTGCCTGGTCACGATCCTACGAGCAGTACTTC.

This clonotype was recorded only once. This sequence joins TRBV19 and TRBJ1-2, with a tentative D call TRBD1 (6 bases). This CDR3 spans 15 amino acids. Trimming removed 5 bases at V and 0 bases at J, with 13 bases between. Germline CDR1 reads LNHDA; CDR2 reads SQIVND (reference sequence). The CDR3 bases are TGTGCCAGTAGTTTTTCCGGGACATCTAACTATGGCTACACCTTC. Protein sequence: CASSFSGTSNYGYTF.

This clonotype was found many times. The DNA for the CDR3 is TGTGCCAGCAGCGTGGGTTCTAGCGAGAAAGAGACCCAGTACTTC. Translating it yields CASSVGSSEKETQYF. The chain recombines TRBV9 with TRBJ2-5; maybe TRBD2 (6 bases). The ends were cut back, 2 bases at V and 3 bases at J, with 14 bases in the middle. The CDR3 is 15 amino acids. Germline CDR1 and CDR2: SGDLS and YYNGEE. Together with reference TRBV9 and TRBJ2-5, the CDR3 gives the full variable domain: DSGVTQTPKHLITATGQRVTLRCSPRSGDLSVYWYQQSLDQGLQFLIQYYNGEERAKGNILERFSAQQFPDLHSELNLSSLELGDSALYFCASSVGSSEKETQYFGPGTRLLVL.

The chain is built from TRBV19 and TRBJ2-5; tentatively, D is TRBD1 or TRBD2 (5 bases each). The CDR3 runs to 13 residues. The germline V gene encodes CDR1 LNHDA and CDR2 SQIVND (reference sequence). Trimming took off 3 bases at V and 9 bases at J, with 14 bases between the two ends. In DNA form, the CDR3 reads TGTGCCAGTAGTATGGACACCAGAGGGTCCCAGTACTTC. As protein: CASSMDTRGSQYF.

In its sample, this clonotype ranks as medium-sized. The V gene is TRBV11-2, the J gene TRBJ2-1; D gene uncertain. V lost 5 bases, J lost 1 base, and 9 bases lay in between. This CDR3 has 14 residues. Germline V gene data show CDR1 as SGHAT and CDR2 as FQNNGV. The chain's CDR3 is CASSPDLSYNEQFF. The CDR3 DNA sequence: TGTGCCAGCAGCCCCGACCTGTCCTACAATGAGCAGTTCTTC.

About this clonotype: One end of the junction is discordant with germline, which a read error may explain. The V and J genes are TRBV5-1 and TRBJ2-3, with TRBD1 identical over 7 bases. Per the germline V gene, CDR1 is SGHRS and CDR2 is YFSETQ. CDR3 length: 16 residues. The CDR3: CATSLEQGPRTDTQYF. Written as DNA, the CDR3 is TGCGCCACCAGCTTGGAACAGGGGCCGCGAACAGATACGCAGTATTTT. The full variable domain, in which reference TRBV5-1 and TRBJ2-3 provide the parts outside the CDR3, is KAGVTQTPRYLIKTRGQQVTLSCSPISGHRSVSWYQQTPGQGLQFLFEYFSETQRNKGNFPGRFSGRQFSNSRSEMNVSTLELGDSALYLCATSLEQGPRTDTQYFGPGTRLTVL.

This clonotype was counted many times. The gene calls are TRBV4-1 and TRBJ2-3; 12 positions agree with TRBD2. V gave up 4 bases and J gave up 6 bases; unmatched junction bases: 5. CDR3 length: 15 residues. Germline V CDR1 and CDR2: MGHRA, YSYEKL. CDR3 amino acids: CASSLALAGGDTQYF. CDR3 nucleotide sequence: TGCGCCAGCAGCCTTGCCCTAGCGGGAGGGGATACGCAGTATTTT.

V and J are TRBV5-1 and TRBJ2-1; no clear D. Trimming left V 4 bases short and J 4 bases short, with 6 bases between. The CDR3 is 12 residues long. CDR1 SGHRS and CDR2 YFSETQ come from the germline V gene. The CDR3 nucleotides read TGCGCCAGCAGCACAATTTACAATGAGCAGTTCTTC. This encodes CASSTIYNEQFF.

The V call is TRBV20-1, the J call TRBJ1-1; D is undetermined. V was trimmed by 0 bases and J by 8 bases, leaving 4 bases between them. This CDR3 is built from 10 residues. Looked up from germline, CDR1 is DFQATT and CDR2 is SNEGSKA (reference sequence). CDR3 DNA: TGCAGTGCTAGAGATAACGAAGCTTTCTTT. Amino acid sequence: CSARDNEAFF.